This TCR beta chain was identified during a study of cytomegalovirus exposure and HLA in healthy donors (TCRdb year 2017). The study in broad terms: An earlier analysis of approximately 640 of the donors reported 250 to 300 Gb of sequence data and some 100 million unique TCR beta sequences from about 180 million T cells. An early release that covered 640 HLA-typed donors contained around 300 gigabases of sequencing data and around 80 million unique TCR sequences. Of the 300 to 400 genotyped donors, over 70% fell in the genetic ancestry cluster associated with self-reported Caucasian donors. The study was designed to test whether signatures of past pathogen exposure could be identified by cataloging public T cell receptors. Using immunosequencing, the study profiled T cell repertoires from about 620 subjects and related those repertoires to cytomegalovirus serostatus. In addition to the first cohort of roughly 700 subjects, a separate validation cohort of approximately 110 different subjects was used. High-throughput TCR immunosequencing, statistical association of individual TCRs with disease status, and machine learning were combined to predict cytomegalovirus infection status. To study patterns of TCR occurrence, a later analysis re-analyzed previously published TCR beta repertoires from several hundred donors and added high-resolution HLA genotyping. In the later analysis, no new phenotypic data were used to find candidate immune exposures; instead, reliance was placed on TCR beta sequences and their occurrence across donors. An earlier analysis of 587 of the donors used high-throughput TCR beta sequencing to judge whether each TCR beta V gene segment behaved as functional or pseudogenic. Donor age, sex, ethnicity and CMV serostatus were collected together with the repertoire data. A later genetic analysis used genome-wide SNP genotypes for about 60% of the 666 donors, treating that subset as a discovery cohort. All discovery cohort repertoires had been generated on a single sequencing platform. Class I and class II HLA loci were covered by the typing at four-digit resolution. The number of donors typed differed by locus, with 629-630 for A, B, C, DRB1 and DQB1, more than 500 for DQA1, approximately 570 for DPA1, and 450 to 480 for DPB1. Four or five DR-DQ haplotypes were treated as single units for association and clustering because of strong linkage in the cohort. Among about 370 genotyped donors of the cohort, an average of about 240,000 unique TCR beta nucleotide sequences was sequenced per donor, of which about 18% were non-productive. What the authors observed across the whole study: V-gene and J-gene trimming of TCR beta chains was associated with a missense DCLRE1C variant in a later genetic analysis, and the association was replicated in an independent cohort. Cytomegalovirus status was reported to be diagnosed by the classifier with high specificity and sensitivity in both the original and validation cohorts. A later analysis found that HLA-associated TCR beta chains were more clonally expanded and had lower generation probabilities than equally common non-associated chains. Specific HLA alleles were associated with 18,000 or so TCR beta sequences at a false discovery rate of 0.05 in a later analysis. The 87-base-pair reads could not distinguish some IMGT-functional V segments, including TRBV6-2 and TRBV6-3, so those segments were excluded. It was suggested by the authors that the approach could potentially be generalized to other disease states and immunological phenotypes. Because HLA typing was unavailable for some donors at each locus, only the typed subset was used in association tests. Roughly uniform sequencing depth across donors was assumed in presence/absence analyses, although this assumption may not hold. Several of the top co-occurrence clusters appeared to be linked to parvovirus B19, influenza, CMV and Epstein-Barr virus, according to a later analysis. In the study, some 180 TCR beta chains were listed as associated with cytomegalovirus. The earlier analysis of 587 of the donors excluded roughly 16 rarely observed V segments, including chromosome 9 orphons, because counts were too low. A cluster of highly shared sequence variants was judged likely to be a technical artifact of the sequencing pipeline. A later analysis found that TCR association rates varied across HLA loci, with DRB1 alleles showing the most associated TCRs and HLA-C alleles the fewest. An earlier analysis of approximately 570 of the donors showed that most TCR beta V segments appeared in productive rearrangements either about 90% or about 30% of the time, which broadly matched IMGT annotations. According to a later genetic analysis, donors in an Asian-associated ancestry cluster had fewer N-insertions in productive TCRs than the roughly 670-donor mean. This cohort had only TCR beta chains sequenced, and the lack of alpha or paired-chain data limited which features could be detected. A further reported finding was that TCR beta sequences accurately predicted the HLA-A and HLA-B alleles for most subjects in the first cohort. A few of the identified cytomegalovirus-associated TCR beta chains were confirmed in vitro to be specific for cytomegalovirus antigens. Correlated functional status among segregating V segments might reflect linkage disequilibrium, but an unknown experimental factor could not be ruled out. Immune exposure information for the cohort was limited to CMV serostatus. In a later analysis, most CMV-associated TCR beta chains were found to appear HLA-restricted, with HLA associations seemingly driven largely by CMV exposure. When HLA alleles, especially DR and DQ, strongly co-occurred, TCR associations were difficult to assign to individual alleles. While some public TCRs were present in many individuals, most TCR sequences turned up only very rarely across donors.

The library was generated by the immunoSEQ multiplex PCR assay. A mixture of 60 forward primers for TCR Vbeta segments and 13 reverse primers for TCR Jbeta segments was used in the multiplex PCR. The CDR3 region of rearranged TCR beta genes was amplified from genomic DNA with a multiplex PCR assay. The amplified TCR beta libraries were sequenced on the Illumina HiSeq System as 87-base-pair reads. As for the original processing: Across the roughly 640 repertoires, a later analysis counted approximately 83 million unique TCR beta chains, roughly 11 million of which were shared by at least two donors. Raw reads were error-corrected and collapsed into unique sequences with a nearest-neighbor algorithm that merged closely related sequences to remove PCR and sequencing errors. CDR3 sequences were aligned to IMGT reference sequences to assign V, D and J gene segments. Each retained sequence needed at least a six-nucleotide match to both a V gene segment and a J gene segment. Rearrangements were called productive when the CDR3 lacked stop codons and stayed in frame with V and J; all others were non-productive. CDR3 was defined according to IMGT convention as the region running from the second conserved V-encoded cysteine to the conserved J-encoded phenylalanine. In an earlier analysis of 500 to 650 of the donors, sequences lacking an unambiguous match to a single V gene segment were excluded. In an earlier analysis of 450 to 750 of the donors, a V segment was called functional when productive rearrangements were above 56.7%, and segregating when the standard deviation between donors exceeded 5%. A statistical classification framework was developed to diagnose cytomegalovirus status using the catalog of TCR beta chain sequences. V and J gene assignment, in a later analysis, came from comparing TCR nucleotide sequences with IMGT/GENE-DB human TR gene sequences. The TCRdist pipeline was used in a later analysis to assign CDR3 sequences and most-parsimonious VDJ recombination scenarios. In a later analysis, each TCR beta chain was defined by its CDR3 amino acid sequence together with its V-gene family, and reads lacking a unique V-gene family were excluded. To address suspected cross-contamination and a sequencing artifact, a later analysis removed approximately 590 highly shared, low-generation-probability nucleotide sequences. For each public chain, a later analysis derived a clonal expansion index from normalized ranks of inferred template counts within each repertoire. A later analysis computed generation probabilities with a VDJ recombination model fitted to out-of-frame rearrangements, and checked the results against IGoR. In a later analysis, TCR-TCR, TCR-HLA and TCR-CMV co-occurrence was scored with hypergeometric tests, and a repertoire-size bias correction was applied to TCR pairs. In a later analysis, false discovery rates were estimated by permuting HLA or CMV assignments 20 times. In a later analysis, co-occurring TCRs were grouped using DBSCAN, with TCRdist sequence similarity added in when clustering inside HLA-allele-positive subsets. Co-occurrence clustering excluded repertoires with fewer than 30,000 or more than 120,000 public chains, plus five with anomalous nucleotide sharing. Sourced from immuneACCESS, this table was stored by TCRdb with only in-frame sequences that have V and J called. A share of the clones is absent; for the studies checked, an unresolved V gene accounts for under half, and the remainder has no known explanation. V and J calls and clone size are as listed in that table; D and trimming were resolved from the DNA. This sample holds about 180,000 clones; 65% to 85% were observed only once. 1.3% to 1.5% of the sample comes from the top ten.

Points on this clone: Its antigen is still unknown. No qualities accompany the bases; no much larger clone lies one base away.

The cohort comprised 710 or so healthy bone marrow donors. Cohort members were all nominally healthy when sampled, although unrecorded immune exposures were likely present. The donor tested CMV seropositive and was one of the 289 seropositive cohort members. A peripheral blood sample was provided by each donor, and peripheral blood mononuclear cells were used for TCR beta sequencing. The Qiagen DNeasy Blood Extraction Kit was used to extract genomic DNA from the blood cell samples. The cysteine opens and the phenylalanine closes a CDR3 of 14 amino acids. Left in the record is the CDR3 DNA by itself, 42 bases read in frame from the first base. Reading the germline V gene gives CDR1 MNHEY and CDR2 SVGAGI. The junction shows trimming of 9 bases on V and 1 base on J, plus 15 bases between the germline ends.

The receptor's source is a girl aged 10 to 17 in good health and CMV-seropositive. The rearrangement joined TRBV6-5 to TRBJ1-1; the D gene is unclear. What was sequenced was PBMCs. The CDR3 in this case is CASSLLDPNTEAFF. The sequenced DNA: TGTGCCAGTAGTCTTCTAGACCCGAACACTGAAGCTTTCTTT.